A selection of T cell receptor beta chains follows, all from one sample in a study of shared clonotypes between healthy human individuals. Method: immunoSEQ multiplex PCR; TCRdb's copy keeps in-frame clones and lacks some. In the table there are roughly 1,500,000 clones, 95% to 99% of which are singletons. Material for sequencing was naive CD4+ T cells sorted from blood. The receptors come from a man aged 30 to 45 in good health. Both conserved end residues are part of each CDR3. Fields, in order: clone size, D gene, V gene, J gene, CDR3 length, CDR3 protein, CDR3 DNA. The D gene is left open where the match is weak. The listing skips clone size in some rows; elsewhere it reads once, few, many or a size class.

NA	TRBD2	TRBV4-1	TRBJ2-1	15	CASSQRLAGYNEQFF	TGCGCCAGCAGCCAAAGACTAGCGGGTTACAATGAGCAGTTCTTC
NA	NA	TRBV10-2	TRBJ2-5	16	CASSESAGFYGETQYF	TGCGCCAGCAGTGAGTCTGCGGGTTTTTATGGAGAGACCCAGTACTTC
NA	TRBD2	TRBV4-3	TRBJ2-2	17	CASSQGGLRGSTGELFF	TGCGCCAGCAGCCAAGGGGGACTACGGGGTAGCACCGGGGAGCTGTTTTTT
NA	TRBD1	TRBV28	TRBJ1-2	15	CASRPGQGAHYGYTF	TGTGCCAGCAGACCAGGACAGGGGGCTCACTATGGCTACACCTTC
NA	NA	TRBV18	TRBJ1-5	17	CASSPRVGSVSNQPQHF	TGTGCCAGCTCACCGCGAGTTGGTAGTGTATCTAATCAGCCCCAGCATTTT
NA	NA	TRBV5-1	TRBJ2-5	14	CASSLVGGSETQYF	TGCGCCAGCAGCTTGGTCGGGGGATCAGAGACCCAGTACTTC
NA	NA	TRBV11-2	TRBJ1-4	16	CASSLDWRARDEKLFF	TGTGCCAGCAGCTTAGATTGGAGGGCGCGGGATGAAAAACTGTTTTTT
NA	TRBD2	TRBV18	TRBJ2-3	16	CASSPPGSGRADTQYF	TGTGCCAGCTCACCACCCGGTAGCGGGAGGGCAGATACGCAGTATTTT
NA	NA	TRBV9	TRBJ2-3	14	CASSGGLGTDTQYF	TGTGCCAGCAGCGGCGGACTCGGCACAGATACGCAGTATTTT
once	TRBD1	TRBV28	TRBJ2-1	12	CASSFGQGEQFF	TGTGCCAGCAGTTTTGGACAGGGGGAGCAGTTCTTC
NA	NA	TRBV5-4	TRBJ2-3	15	CASSFDRPSTDTQYF	TGTGCCAGCAGCTTCGACAGGCCCTCCACAGATACGCAGTATTTT
once	TRBD1	TRBV11-2	TRBJ2-3	17	CASSWTGTGGSTDTQYF	TGTGCCAGCAGCTGGACCGGGACAGGGGGCAGCACAGATACGCAGTATTTT
NA	TRBD1	TRBV4-2	TRBJ2-1	17	CASSQVRGQGAYNEQFF	TGTGCCAGCAGCCAAGTTCGGGGACAGGGGGCCTACAATGAGCAGTTCTTC
NA	NA	TRBV2	TRBJ1-1	16	CASSSRMRQADTEAFF	TGTGCCAGCAGTTCCCGTATGCGGCAGGCGGACACTGAAGCTTTCTTT
NA	NA	TRBV7-8	TRBJ1-5	17	CASSPVLLGPGNQPQHF	TGTGCCAGCAGCCCGGTGCTTTTGGGCCCGGGGAATCAGCCCCAGCATTTT
NA	NA	TRBV10-3	TRBJ2-3	15	CAISELASSADTQYF	TGTGCCATCAGTGAGTTGGCGTCTAGCGCAGATACGCAGTATTTT
NA	NA	TRBV6-1	TRBJ2-7	12	CASTAEFYEQYF	TGTGCCAGCACCGCGGAGTTTTACGAGCAGTACTTC
NA	NA	TRBV5-4	TRBJ1-2	13	CASSARAGYGYTF	TGTGCCAGCAGCGCCCGAGCAGGCTATGGCTACACCTTC
NA	NA	TRBV5-8	TRBJ2-2	14	CASRISLGTGELFF	TGTGCCAGCAGAATCTCATTGGGCACCGGGGAGCTGTTTTTT
NA	NA	TRBV5-6	TRBJ2-1	16	CASSPLRGFSYNEQFF	TGTGCCAGCAGCCCCTTGAGGGGATTCTCCTACAATGAGCAGTTCTTC
NA	NA	TRBV28	TRBJ2-1	14	CASSPDAVRDEQFF	TGTGCCAGCAGCCCCGACGCGGTGAGGGATGAGCAGTTCTTC
NA	TRBD2	TRBV14	TRBJ2-2	16	CASSLGLARNTGELFF	TGTGCCAGCAGCCTTGGACTAGCGAGAAACACCGGGGAGCTGTTTTTT
NA	TRBD2	TRBV11-2	TRBJ2-6	17	CASQNLAGASGANVLTF	TGTGCCAGTCAAAACCTAGCGGGAGCGTCTGGGGCCAACGTCCTGACTTTC
NA	TRBD2	TRBV5-6	TRBJ2-3	15	CASSLWGLVSDTQYF	TGTGCCAGCAGCTTGTGGGGACTAGTTTCCGATACGCAGTATTTT
NA	TRBD1	TRBV7-9	TRBJ2-7	14	CASSRGTGGNEQYF	TGTGCCAGCAGCCGAGGGACAGGGGGTAATGAGCAGTACTTC
NA	NA	TRBV5-1	TRBJ1-2	15	CASSFTGSLGYGYTF	TGCGCCAGCAGCTTTACAGGGTCCTTAGGCTATGGCTACACCTTC
NA	NA	TRBV30	TRBJ1-3	11	CAWSPGNTIYF	TGTGCCTGGAGTCCAGGAAACACCATATATTTT
few	TRBD1	TRBV2	TRBJ2-7	19	CASSTGQGWFGHSSYEQYF	TGTGCCAGCAGTACCGGACAGGGCTGGTTCGGGCATAGCTCCTACGAGCAGTACTTC
NA	TRBD1	TRBV18	TRBJ1-4	14	CASSRPGGDEKLFF	TGTGCCAGCTCACGGCCAGGGGGGGACGAAAAACTGTTTTTT
NA	NA	TRBV7-9	TRBJ1-2	15	CASSSYRDPNYGYTF	TGTGCCAGCAGCTCCTACAGGGACCCTAACTATGGCTACACCTTC
NA	NA	TRBV4-1	TRBJ2-3	15	CASSRLGEVTDTQYF	TGCGCCAGCAGCCGGCTGGGGGAGGTCACAGATACGCAGTATTTT
once	TRBD2	TRBV5-1	TRBJ2-7	16	CASSSGLAGVVHEQYF	TGCGCCAGCAGCTCCGGACTAGCGGGAGTTGTACACGAGCAGTACTTC
once	NA	TRBV29-1	TRBJ2-2	13	CSVGTADPGELFF	TGCAGCGTTGGGACAGCGGACCCCGGGGAGCTGTTTTTT